These 27 T cell receptor beta chains came from one sample sequenced in a study of blood T cell repertoires in COVID-19. Generated by immunoSEQ multiplex PCR, the TCRdb table keeps only in-frame clones and is missing some. This table has fewer than 250,000 clones, 92% appearing once. The specimen sequenced was peripheral blood. These TCRs come from a man aged 25 to 40 with acute or convalescent COVID-19.

This chain uses TRBV24-1 with TRBJ2-3; 8 bases agree with TRBD2. The CDR3 is 15 residues long. Germline CDR1 KGHDR, CDR2 SFDVKD. The V segment lost 5 bases and the J segment 4 bases; nucleotides outside the gene matches: 7. The CDR3 region has the DNA TGTGCCACCAGTGGCCCGACAGCGGGGGCAGATACGCAGTATTTT. Amino acids: CATSGPTAGADTQYF.

The V and J genes are TRBV5-4 and TRBJ1-2; no firm D call. V was trimmed by 0 bases and J by 2 bases, leaving 8 bases between them. The CDR3 totals 14 residues. CDR1 and CDR2 from the germline V gene are SGHNT and YYREEE (reference sequence). CDR3 sequence reads: CASSLDPGNYGYTF. The CDR3 coding sequence is TGTGCCAGCAGCTTGGATCCGGGAAACTATGGCTACACCTTC.

CDR3 in amino acids: CASRLDTSTDTQYF. The DNA for the CDR3 is TGTGCCAGCAGGTTGGACACGAGCACAGATACGCAGTATTTT. The chain couples TRBV6-5 to TRBJ2-3; TRBD1 might be the D (5 bases). This CDR3 spans 14 amino acids. The V gene lost 6 bases and the J gene lost 0 bases, with 10 bases spanning the gap. Germline V gene sequence: CDR1 MNHEY, CDR2 SVGAGI.

This clone was seen just once. V and J are TRBV27 and TRBJ2-2; D might be TRBD2 (5 bases). V was trimmed by 2 bases and J by 6 bases, leaving 10 bases between them. The germline V gene encodes CDR1 MNHEY and CDR2 SMNVEV (reference sequence). The CDR3 has 14 amino acids. This CDR3 is CASSLGLSAGELFF. The CDR3 nucleotides read TGTGCCAGCAGTTTAGGACTTTCCGCCGGGGAGCTGTTTTTT.

V and J are TRBV27 and TRBJ2-1, with TRBD1 as a possible D gene (6 bases). The CDR3 sequence is 11 residues long. Trimming left V 8 bases short and J 15 bases short, with 17 bases between. CDR1 is MNHEY and CDR2 is SMNVEV in the germline V gene (reference sequence). CDR3 loop: CASRTTGQSFF. CDR3 coding DNA: TGTGCCAGCCGAACTACCGGACAGTCGTTCTTC.

This rearrangement joins TRBV28 to TRBJ1-5; D unresolved. Trimming took off 7 bases at V and 2 bases at J, with 18 bases between the two ends. Per germline, CDR1 MDHEN and CDR2 SYDVKM. This CDR3 has 16 residues. CDR3 sequence reads: CASKHDGEARNQPQHF. CDR3 coding DNA: TGTGCCAGCAAGCATGACGGGGAGGCGCGCAATCAGCCCCAGCATTTT. The full variable domain, with the rest looked up from reference TRBV28 and TRBJ1-5, is DVKVTQSSRYLVKRTGEKVFLECVQDMDHENMFWYRQDPGLGLRLIYFSYDVKMKEKGDIPEGYSVSREKKERFSLILESASTNQTSMYLCASKHDGEARNQPQHFGDGTRLSIL.

The chain joins TRBV10-2 to TRBJ1-1; TRBD1 is a possible D gene (5 bases). Germline loops: CDR1 WSHSY, CDR2 SAAADI. This CDR3 has 14 amino acids. Trimming took 1 base from V and 6 from J, leaving 12 bases between them. CDR3 residues: CASSELGGEAEAFF. The CDR3 nucleotides are TGCGCCAGCAGTGAGTTGGGGGGAGAGGCTGAAGCTTTCTTT.

The chain uses TRBV5-8 and TRBJ1-2; D is uncertain. V lost 7 bases to trimming and J lost 0 bases, with 16 bases between them. The CDR3 runs 15 residues. CDR1 and CDR2 from the germline V gene are SGHTS and YDEGEE. The CDR3 sequence: CASAFRGTANYGYTF. DNA of the CDR3: TGTGCCAGCGCCTTCCGGGGAACCGCTAACTATGGCTACACCTTC.

The chain has TRBV29-1 and TRBJ1-2; TRBD1 aligns across 9 bases. The CDR3 length is 12 residues. Germline values: CDR1 SQVTM, CDR2 ANQGSEA. Trimming at V came to 8 bases and at J to 3 bases, leaving 4 bases not matched to a gene. CDR3 bases: TGCAGCTCACGGACAGGGGACTATGGCTACACCTTC. Its translation is CSSRTGDYGYTF.

This clone came up once. The V gene is TRBV18, the J gene TRBJ1-1, with 9 bases that match TRBD1. Germline loops: CDR1 KGHSH, CDR2 LQKENI. The trim removed 1 base at V and 5 bases at J, leaving 11 bases unmatched. This CDR3 comprises 17 residues. The CDR3 here is CASSPLNRGQGRTEAFF. The CDR3 DNA reads as TGTGCCAGCTCACCACTCAACAGGGGGCAAGGAAGAACTGAAGCTTTCTTT.

This chain uses TRBV12-3 or TRBV12-4 with TRBJ2-1, with 7 bases identical to TRBD1. Trimming cost V 6 bases and J 6 bases; bases outside gene matches: 2. The CDR3 is 12 amino acids. The CDR3 bases are TGTGCCAGCAGAGGACAGGTCAATGAGCAGTTCTTC. It encodes CASRGQVNEQFF.

This clone was recorded once. This chain links TRBV5-1 with TRBJ2-3, with D hard to call. CDR3 length equals 12 residues. Deletions cut 0 bases from V and 6 bases from J, with 5 bases between. Germline V CDR1 and CDR2: SGHRS, YFSETQ. As DNA, the CDR3 is TGCGCCAGCAGCTTGGCCACTGATACGCAGTATTTT. Its protein is CASSLATDTQYF.

The chain employs TRBV10-3 and TRBJ2-1; 11 bases match TRBD2. CDR3 length: 18 amino acids. Per the germline V gene, CDR1 is ENHRY and CDR2 is SYGVKD. Trimming took 4 bases from V and 6 from J; bases not matched to a gene: 14. DNA of the CDR3: TGTGCCATCAGTGGTAGACTAGCGGGACCTACCGTCGGCAATGAGCAGTTCTTC. Its protein product is CAISGRLAGPTVGNEQFF.

CDR3 DNA sequence: TGTGCCAGCAGTTCCAGGACACGGAGCTCTGGGGCCAACGTCCTGACTTTC. Amino acids: CASSSRTRSSGANVLTF. The chain is built from TRBV27 and TRBJ2-6; possibly TRBD1 for D (5 bases). Deletions cut 4 bases from V and 0 bases from J, with 13 bases between. CDR1 is MNHEY and CDR2 is SMNVEV in the germline V gene (reference sequence). CDR3 length: 17 residues.

This chain joins TRBV30 and TRBJ1-5, with D possibly matching TRBD1 (5 bases). The CDR3 has 12 residues. Trimming left V 3 bases short and J 6 bases short, with 9 bases between. CDR1 and CDR2 from the germline V gene are GTSNPN and SVGIG (reference sequence). CDR3 coding DNA: TGTGCCTGGAGCTTAGACAGTCAGCCCCAGCATTTT. Translating it yields CAWSLDSQPQHF.

J is TRBJ1-1 and V is TRBV5-1, with D perhaps TRBD1 (5 bases). V was pared by 6 bases and J by 6 bases, with 12 bases between. Germline V CDR1 and CDR2: SGHRS, YFSETQ. This CDR3 has 12 amino acids. The DNA of the CDR3 is TGCGCCAGCACCACCTCAGGGTCTGAAGCTTTCTTT. Translated: CASTTSGSEAFF.

A note on this clone: Other DNA sequences in this sample translate to the same CDR3. The V call is TRBV7-3, the J call TRBJ1-1; D not resolved. Germline V lookup: CDR1 SGHTA, CDR2 FQGTGA. Trimming took off 6 bases at V and 1 base at J, with 9 bases between the two ends. This CDR3 has 13 amino acids. CDR3: CASSSGSNTEAFF. Written as DNA, the CDR3 is TGTGCCAGCAGTTCGGGTTCGAACACTGAAGCTTTCTTT. The full variable domain, completed using reference TRBV7-3 and TRBJ1-1, is GAGVSQTPSNKVTEKGKYVELRCDPISGHTALYWYRQSLGQGPEFLIYFQGTGAADDSGLPNDRFFAVRPEGSVSTLKIQRTERGDSAVYLCASSSGSNTEAFFGQGTRLTVV.

V is TRBV9 and J is TRBJ2-1; TRBD2 matches 14 bases. The V and J ends lost 0 bases and 6 bases, in that order; junction bases with no gene match: 5. Looked up from germline, CDR1 is SGDLS and CDR2 is YYNGEE. The CDR3 is 17 residues long. The CDR3 region is CASSVERGLAGANEQFF. For the CDR3, the DNA is TGTGCCAGCAGCGTAGAAAGGGGACTAGCGGGAGCCAATGAGCAGTTCTTC.

This clone has a single count. The chain links TRBV19 to TRBJ1-2; D is perhaps TRBD1 (6 bases). The CDR3 is made up of 17 amino acids. Germline CDR1 LNHDA, CDR2 SQIVND (reference sequence). V was trimmed by 4 bases and J by 0 bases, leaving 18 bases between them. CDR3 sequence (DNA): TGTGCCAGTAGTACCCTCGAACAGGGACGGGCTAACTATGGCTACACCTTC. Translation gives CASSTLEQGRANYGYTF.

The CDR3 sequence is CASSLEPGGLTEQFF. The CDR3 DNA reads as TGTGCCAGCAGCTTGGAGCCTGGGGGCCTAACTGAGCAGTTCTTC. The chain has TRBV5-6 and TRBJ2-1; TRBD1 might be the D (6 bases). This CDR3 has 15 residues. CDR1 is SGHDT and CDR2 is YYEEEE in the germline V gene. V lost 0 bases, J lost 9 bases, and 16 bases lay in between.

The rearrangement joins TRBV2 to TRBJ2-5; a weak D match, TRBD2 (6 bases). Trimming cost V 5 bases and J 1 base, with 8 bases left between them. Germline lookup yields CDR1 SNHLY and CDR2 FYNNEI. The CDR3 length is 13 residues. The CDR3 bases are TGTGCCAGCAGTAGACTAGTCCAAGAGACCCAGTACTTC. Its translation: CASSRLVQETQYF.

V and J are TRBV5-8 and TRBJ2-7; D perhaps matches TRBD2 (6 bases). Germline loops: CDR1 SGHTS, CDR2 YDEGEE. The CDR3 runs 20 residues. Trimming took off 3 bases at V and 6 bases at J, with 34 bases between the two ends. The CDR3 DNA reads as TGTGCCAGCAGCTCGGCCGTGCGGGGAGGACCCCAACCACCTTATACCGAGCAGTACTTC. Encoded protein: CASSSAVRGGPQPPYTEQYF. Complete variable domain (other parts from reference TRBV5-8 and TRBJ2-7): EAGVTQSPTHLIKTRGQQATLRCSPISGHTSVYWYQQALGLGLQFLLWYDEGEERNRGNFPPRFSGRQFPNYSSELNVNALELEDSALYLCASSSAVRGGPQPPYTEQYFGPGTRLTVT.

V usage is TRBV7-9 and J usage is TRBJ2-1; D gene ambiguous. CDR1 and CDR2 (germline): SEHNR, FQNEAQ (reference sequence). CDR3 length equals 13 residues. Trimming shortened V by 5 bases and J by 6 bases, and 11 bases separated the two germline ends. The CDR3 loop reads CASSLPPSNEQFF. Written as DNA, the CDR3 is TGTGCCAGCAGCCTCCCCCCCAGCAATGAGCAGTTCTTC.

V gene TRBV5-1 combines with J gene TRBJ2-3, with a tentative D call TRBD2 (6 bases). V was shortened by 4 bases and J by 2 bases, with 14 bases between the two germline ends. Germline V CDR1 and CDR2: SGHRS, YFSETQ. CDR3 size: 15 residues. The DNA of the CDR3 is TGCGCCAGCAGCCCTTTGGGACTCAACACAGATACGCAGTATTTT. Translating it yields CASSPLGLNTDTQYF.

The rearrangement joins TRBV18 to TRBJ2-2; 9 positions agree with TRBD1. J gave up 6 bases and V 5 bases, and 16 bases lay outside the gene matches. There are 18 residues in the CDR3. The germline gives CDR1 KGHSH, CDR2 LQKENI. CDR3 DNA: TGTGCCAGCTCAATTAAACCGGGACAGGGATCGGTTTCCGGGGAGCTGTTTTTT. Amino acid sequence: CASSIKPGQGSVSGELFF.

The chain links TRBV3-1 (or the pseudogene TRBV3-2) to TRBJ1-6; TRBD1 matches 7 bases. The CDR3 covers 15 residues. The V segment lost 2 bases and the J segment 10 bases; nucleotides outside the gene matches: 8. Germline-derived CDR1 and CDR2 are LGHDT and YNNKEL (reference sequence). The CDR3 sequence: CASSQSPGQQSPLHF. CDR3 nucleotide sequence: TGTGCCAGCAGCCAATCACCGGGACAGCAGTCACCCCTCCACTTT.

The rearrangement joins TRBV19 to TRBJ1-1, with 8 positions matching TRBD1. The ends lost 8 bases at V and 6 bases at J; junction bases unmatched: 8. This CDR3 region has 13 residues. Per the germline V gene, CDR1 is LNHDA and CDR2 is SQIVND (reference sequence). As DNA, the CDR3 is TGTGCCAGTGGGAGACAGGGGATTTCTGAAGCTTTCTTT. It codes for CASGRQGISEAFF. Full variable domain (outside the CDR3, taken from reference TRBV19 and TRBJ1-1): DGGITQSPKYLFRKEGQNVTLSCEQNLNHDAMYWYRQDPGQGLRLIYYSQIVNDFQKGDIAEGYSVSREKKESFPLTVTSAQKNPTAFYLCASGRQGISEAFFGQGTRLTVV.